The rows below give T cell receptor beta chains drawn from one sample of a study of T cell repertoires in cytomegalovirus infection. TCRdb re-derived calls from the reads in MiXCR, one entry per CDR3 protein. The sample lists around 94,000 distinct CDR3 sequences; 15% to 20% were seen once. Sequencing was carried out using PBMCs. These TCRs come from a human donor in good health (CMV status not recorded). Some clones in this sample may be carry-over from other donors' samples. Both conserved end residues are part of each CDR3. D genes are given only for firm matches. Some rows mark clone size as missing; the rest say once, few, many or name a class of expanded clone.

clone_size	v_call	d_call	j_call	cdr3_aa	cdr3_nt
many	TRBV12-3/TRBV12-4	NA	TRBJ2-3	CASSFAGGSDTQYF	TGTGCCAGCAGTTTTGCGGGCGGTTCCGATACGCAGTATTTT
few	TRBV11-3	TRBD1	TRBJ1-2	CASSLVDPGQENYGYTF	TGTGCCAGCAGCTTAGTCGATCCGGGACAGGAAAACTATGGCTACACCTTC
NA	TRBV14	NA	TRBJ2-7	CASSHYEQYF	TGTGCCAGCAGCCACTACGAGCAGTACTTC
many	TRBV27	NA	TRBJ1-6	CASSLPAGPIKHSPLHF	TGTGCCAGCAGTTTACCCGCCGGCCCGATCAAACATTCACCCCTCCACTTT
NA	TRBV11-1	NA	TRBJ2-1	CASSFQYNEQFF	TGTGCCAGCAGCTTCCAATACAATGAGCAGTTCTTC
many	TRBV19	TRBD2	TRBJ2-3	CASSSSPGLGGTDTQYF	TGTGCCAGTAGTTCTTCCCCGGGACTAGGGGGCACAGATACGCAGTATTTT
NA	TRBV29-1	NA	TRBJ1-1	CSSVWGLNTEAFF	TGCAGCAGCGTGTGGGGCCTGAACACTGAAGCTTTCTTT
NA	TRBV5-6	NA	TRBJ1-1	CASSLESGRAFF	TGTGCCAGCAGCTTGGAATCAGGGCGAGCTTTCTTT
NA	TRBV28	NA	TRBJ1-1	CASTPRPNTEAFF	TGTGCCAGCACTCCGAGGCCGAACACTGAAGCTTTCTTT
many	TRBV7-2	TRBD1	TRBJ1-3	CASSTTGSISGNTIYF	TGTGCCAGCAGCACGACAGGGTCCATCTCTGGAAACACCATATATTTT
NA	TRBV30	TRBD1	TRBJ1-6	CAWNLGQENSPLHF	TGTGCCTGGAACTTGGGACAGGAGAATTCACCCCTCCACTTT
NA	TRBV29-1	TRBD1	TRBJ1-2	CSVEETTGFYGYTF	TGCAGCGTTGAAGAGACGACAGGGTTCTATGGCTACACCTTC
many	TRBV7-2	NA	TRBJ2-5	CASSLASSRLARETQYF	TGTGCCAGCAGCTTAGCGTCAAGTCGGCTAGCCCGGGAGACCCAGTACTTC
many	TRBV7-8	TRBD1	TRBJ1-4	CASSDRVGEKLFF	TGTGCCAGCAGCGACAGGGTTGGTGAAAAACTGTTTTTT
many	TRBV7-2	NA	TRBJ1-2	CASSLESYGYTF	TGTGCCAGCAGCTTAGAGAGCTATGGCTACACCTTC
few	TRBV7-2	NA	TRBJ1-5	CASSLGKGKGQPQHF	TGTGCCAGCAGCTTGGGTAAGGGGAAAGGGCAGCCCCAGCATTTT
many	TRBV7-3	NA	TRBJ2-1	CASSLEWGVGNEQFF	TGTGCCAGCAGCTTAGAGTGGGGGGTTGGGAATGAGCAGTTCTTC
many	TRBV20-1	TRBD1	TRBJ1-5	CSAPARQGDSNQPQHF	TGCAGTGCCCCGGCTCGACAGGGGGATAGCAATCAGCCCCAGCATTTT